The 19 T cell receptor beta chains below come from one sample, sequenced in a study of lymphopenia after photon versus proton radiotherapy. TCRdb's table, derived via immunoSEQ multiplex PCR, lists solely in-frame clones and lacks some. The sample includes around 150,000 clones, 75% to 90% seen only once; the top ten take around 4.6%. Source: peripheral blood, taken from a patient treated with photon-based radiotherapy. The receptors were sampled from a man aged 50-59 years with gastric cancer.

The chain couples TRBV5-1 to TRBJ2-5, with 9 bases that match TRBD1. The germline V gene encodes CDR1 SGHRS and CDR2 YFSETQ. The CDR3 runs to 15 residues. Trimming at V came to 0 bases and at J to 6 bases, leaving 6 bases not matched to a gene. CDR3 coding DNA: TGCGCCAGCAGCTTGGAGGGGACAGGGTGGAAGACCCAGTACTTC. As protein: CASSLEGTGWKTQYF.

This sequence joins TRBV6-6 and TRBJ2-2; D is uncertain. The CDR3 has 15 residues. The germline CDR1 and CDR2 sequences are MNHNY and SVGAGI (reference sequence). Trimming pared 0 bases from V and 2 bases from J, leaving 7 bases between. The CDR3 DNA reads TGTGCCAGCAGTTACTCTGGGCAAAACACCGGGGAGCTGTTTTTT. Protein: CASSYSGQNTGELFF.

The gene calls are TRBV6-5 and TRBJ1-1; weak D call: TRBD1 (5 bases). Germline V gene lookup returns CDR1 MNHEY and CDR2 SVGAGI. This CDR3 is built from 15 residues. The germline V and J ends were trimmed by 4 bases and 0 bases, with 12 bases remaining between them. The CDR3, as DNA: TGTGCCAGCAGTTTCGCCGGGACCTTGAACACTGAAGCTTTCTTT. This gives the protein CASSFAGTLNTEAFF.

CDR3 DNA sequence: TGTGCCAGCAGTGAGGGCGACAGGGACGGGAACTATGGCTACACCTTC. This translates into CASSEGDRDGNYGYTF. The chain carries TRBV6-1 and TRBJ1-2; 7 bases fit TRBD1. With V trimmed by 3 bases and J by 2 bases, 9 bases remained unmatched. CDR3 length: 16 amino acids. Germline V gene sequence: CDR1 MNHNS, CDR2 SASEGT.

This sequence joins TRBV14 and TRBJ2-3; 7 nucleotides align to TRBD2. The CDR3 length is 18 residues. Trimming removed 4 bases from V and 6 bases from J; junction bases left unmatched: 19. Germline CDR1 and CDR2: SGHDN and FVKESK. CDR3: CASSPFLLAGAGEDTQYF. CDR3 coding DNA: TGTGCCAGCAGCCCCTTCCTCTTAGCGGGCGCCGGTGAGGATACGCAGTATTTT.

The chain carries TRBV7-2 and TRBJ2-5; TRBD2 agrees at 7 bases. The CDR3 sequence is 13 residues long. Germline loops: CDR1 SGHTA, CDR2 FQGNSA. V gave up 5 bases and J gave up 5 bases; unmatched junction bases: 5. The CDR3: CASSPAGVETQYF. DNA for the CDR3: TGTGCCAGCAGCCCGGCGGGAGTTGAGACCCAGTACTTC.

V gene TRBV10-1 combines with J gene TRBJ1-2; D is undetermined. Looked up from germline, CDR1 is WNHNN and CDR2 is SYGVQD (reference sequence). CDR3 length: 14 amino acids. Trimming cost V 5 bases and J 2 bases, with 12 bases left between them. As DNA, the CDR3 is TGCGCCAGCAGTCCGGAGGGTCAAAACTATGGCTACACCTTC. This codes for CASSPEGQNYGYTF.

CDR3 DNA: TGTGCCAGCAGCTGGGAAACCGGGACCAACCGCCAACAGCCCCAGCATTTT. This codes for CASSWETGTNRQQPQHF. The V and J genes are TRBV7-8 and TRBJ1-5, with a weak D call TRBD1 (5 bases). This CDR3 has 17 amino acids. Trimming took 4 bases from V and 7 from J, leaving 23 bases between them. Germline assignment: CDR1 SGHVS and CDR2 FQNEAQ.

The chain combines TRBV6-1 with TRBJ1-1; 7 nucleotides align to TRBD1. V lost 1 base, J lost 1 base, and 6 bases stayed unmatched. CDR3 length equals 16 residues. Germline V CDR1 and CDR2: MNHNS, SASEGT. CDR3 amino acids: CASSEGAGGENTEAFF. The CDR3 region has the DNA TGTGCCAGCAGTGAAGGGGCAGGGGGAGAGAACACTGAAGCTTTCTTT.

The chain joins TRBV27 to TRBJ2-7, with D perhaps TRBD1 or TRBD2 (5 bases each). The V end was cut by 3 bases, the J end by 2 bases, with 23 bases between. This CDR3 spans 18 amino acids. The V gene's germline CDR1 is MNHEY and CDR2 SMNVEV (reference sequence). CDR3 amino acids: CASSLDPTPGTYAYEQYF. CDR3 in DNA: TGTGCCAGCAGTTTGGATCCCACCCCCGGGACCTATGCCTACGAGCAGTACTTC.

CDR3 sequence (DNA): TGTGCCAGCAGCGTCACAGCCGGACAGGGAGGCGCGAATTACAACGAGCAGTACTTC. Translated, it gives CASSVTAGQGGANYNEQYF. The J gene is TRBJ2-7, the V gene TRBV9; 8 nucleotides agree with TRBD1. This CDR3 is built from 19 residues. Germline loops: CDR1 SGDLS, CDR2 YYNGEE. The junction had 21 bases not matched to a gene; V was cut back by 2 bases and J by 5 bases.

This sequence joins TRBV5-6 and TRBJ1-1, with a possible D match to TRBD1 (5 bases). The CDR3 has 14 amino acids. The V end was cut by 0 bases, the J end by 6 bases, with 12 bases between. Germline CDR1 reads SGHDT; CDR2 reads YYEEEE. The CDR3 DNA sequence: TGTGCCAGCAGCTTGGGAGGGAAGGGGTCTGAAGCTTTCTTT. Translation: CASSLGGKGSEAFF.

This clone was detected once. The genes are TRBV13 and TRBJ1-2; weak D call: TRBD1 (5 bases). Trimming left V 0 bases short and J 0 bases short, with 8 bases between. This CDR3 comprises 15 residues. Germline CDR1 is PRHDT and CDR2 is FYEKMQ (reference sequence). CDR3 region: CASSLGVGANYGYTF. The CDR3, as DNA: TGTGCCAGCAGCTTAGGGGTGGGGGCTAACTATGGCTACACCTTC.

This clone is a singleton in its sample. The rearrangement links TRBV9 to TRBJ1-1; weak D call: TRBD1 (5 bases). Per the germline V gene, CDR1 is SGDLS and CDR2 is YYNGEE. Trimming removed 4 bases from V and 3 bases from J, with 16 bases in between. CDR3 length: 15 residues. DNA for the CDR3: TGTGCCAGCAGCCCCGGGACTTTTCCTGACACTGAAGCTTTCTTT. This codes for CASSPGTFPDTEAFF.

The V call is TRBV18, the J call TRBJ2-7, with 11 nucleotides matching TRBD2. This CDR3 has 17 residues. Germline V lookup: CDR1 KGHSH, CDR2 LQKENI. Trimming cost V 6 bases and J 6 bases; bases outside gene matches: 16. CDR3 in DNA: TGTGCCAGCTCGTTCGGGACTAGCGGAGCTAAAGGGTTCGAGCAGTACTTC. It yields the protein CASSFGTSGAKGFEQYF.

The chain recombines TRBV27 with TRBJ2-6; D unresolved. Looked up from germline, CDR1 is MNHEY and CDR2 is SMNVEV (reference sequence). The CDR3 spans 15 residues. V lost 2 bases and J lost 0, with 5 bases in between. The CDR3 here is CASSLKSSGANVLTF. For the CDR3, the DNA is TGTGCCAGCAGTTTAAAGAGCTCTGGGGCCAACGTCCTGACTTTC.

In its sample, this clone was seen a few times. V and J are TRBV10-1 and TRBJ2-1; a weak D match, TRBD2 (6 bases). V lost 6 bases and J lost 9, with 15 bases in between. The CDR3 consists of 13 residues. CDR1 is WNHNN and CDR2 is SYGVQD in the germline V gene (reference sequence). The CDR3: CASSRDFRGEQFF. CDR3 in DNA: TGCGCCAGCAGCCGGGACTTCCGGGGTGAGCAGTTCTTC.

The V and J genes are TRBV5-6 and TRBJ1-3, with a possible D match to TRBD1 (5 bases). Germline CDR1 reads SGHDT; CDR2 reads YYEEEE. Trimming removed 3 bases at V and 1 base at J, with 20 bases between. CDR3 length: 18 residues. CDR3 residues: CASSYTGLLLGSGNTIYF. CDR3 nucleotides: TGTGCCAGCAGCTATACGGGACTTCTGCTCGGATCTGGAAACACCATATATTTT.

The chain joins TRBV4-3 to TRBJ2-1, with 11 nucleotides matching TRBD2. The length of the CDR3 is 16 residues. V dropped 3 bases and J dropped 7; count of bases not matched to a gene: 8. Germline V lookup: CDR1 LGHNA, CDR2 YSLEER. This CDR3 reads CASSQQLAGVLNEQFF. The CDR3 DNA sequence: TGCGCCAGCAGCCAGCAACTAGCGGGAGTATTAAATGAGCAGTTCTTC.